This record concerns one TCR beta chain sequence. This sample stems from a study of blood T cell repertoires in COVID-19. Study in general: The United States, Italy and Spain supplied acute and convalescent COVID-19 samples. Sources were T cells, B-cell-depleted T cells, or PBMCs; the material itself was cDNA or gDNA.

The assay was immunoSEQ multiplex PCR, and TCRdb's table has in-frame clones only and misses some. The data contain roughly 65,000 clones, 82% of them seen just once; the ten biggest clones take up under 50%. The CDR3 length is 13 residues. With 6 bases removed from V and 0 bases from J, the gap between germline ends came to 8 bases. The chain links TRBV12-3 or TRBV12-4 to TRBJ1-1; no firm D call. The sequence was obtained from a human donor in a cohort sampled during active COVID-19. The sequenced sample consisted of peripheral blood. The CDR3 protein is CASSNTMNTEAFF. The CDR3 coding sequence is TGTGCCAGCAGCAACACGATGAACACTGAAGCTTTCTTT.